This T cell receptor (beta chain) is drawn from a study of shared clonotypes between healthy human individuals (dated by TCRdb to between 2020 and 2021). With respect to the entire study: The cohort included three men and a couple of women between 18 and 49 years of age. For each donor, CD4 naive and CD4 memory were each given three plates, CD8 naive was given two plates, and CD8 memory was given one plate. Blood TCR repertoires of roughly five healthy adults were deeply sequenced to estimate repertoire size and the extent of clonotype sharing between individuals. Libraries were prepared and TCR repertoires were sequenced by different laboratories using diverse techniques, in order to increase sequencing depth and limit assay-specific biases. Per donor, leukapheresis produced somewhere between about 0.85 and 9.5 billion PBMCs.

Results and caveats for the whole study, not just this receptor: Sharing across a handful of donors was observed for about 4.8% of naive CD4, under 4% of naive CD8, 2.3% of memory CD4, and around 0.4% of memory CD8 clonotypes. Compared with non-shared clonotypes, the clonotypes found in all four sorted-subset donors had higher generation probabilities. The small number of donors limited the genetic and exposure-history diversity represented. Sampling was restricted to blood, and TCR repertoires in tissues likely differ from the TCR repertoires found in blood. Larger estimated clonotype richness was generally found for naive subsets than for memory subsets. Rarefaction of sorted-subset datasets indicated incomplete sequencing despite the large sequencing depth. Pairwise subsampling led to the expectation that sequencing depth would affect the degree of clonotype sharing among donors.

TCR CDR3 regions were amplified from genomic DNA by multiplex PCR using the deep immunoSEQ assay. For each cell subset, the extracted genomic DNA was distributed evenly across all wells of several immunoSEQ 96-well plates, and each plate served as one replicate. For sorted subsets, 150 to 250 ng of genomic DNA, equivalent to 25,000 to 30,000 T cell genomes, went into each replicate PCR. Purified libraries were measured with a Qubit 3.0 fluorometer, size-checked on a Bioanalyzer 2100, and measured again with the KAPA Library Quantification kit. Every immunoSEQ 96-well plate was sequenced on a dedicated single-read 150-cycle Illumina NextSeq 550 flow cell. The study's own analysis went as follows. Because the immunoSEQ output held only junctional sequences and lacked quality scores, the filtering could not match the filtering applied to full-length reads. Sequences were annotated with PyIR, a Python wrapper for IgBLAST v1.9, and V/J genes and CDR3 were assigned using IMGT germline references. Any read was removed if the V/J assignment was weak (E-value above 1e-6), the CDR3 was missing, or the read contained stop codons, out-of-frame junctions, or ambiguous translated residues. V3J clonotypes were defined as sequences sharing an identical inferred V gene, J gene, and CDR3 amino acid sequence. The percentage overlap between two repertoires was calculated by dividing the number of shared unique clonotypes by the size of the smaller repertoire. Repertoire richness was assessed with RTK rarefaction, the Chao1 estimator, and Recon v2.1 estimates of unobserved clonotypes. Generation probabilities were computed with OLGA for all TCRbeta clonotypes obtained by the gDNA method from several donors. TCRdb took this table from immuneACCESS and kept in-frame rearrangements with V and J called. Such tables lack part of the clones; where checked against another copy, unresolved V genes explain under half of the gap, and the rest is unexplained. V and J calls and clone size come straight from that table; D and trimming were deduced from the DNA. A total of 2 million to 2.5 million clones appear in this sample, about 95% of them only once. The ten largest make up 0.9% to 1.4% of the sample.

The sample holds one count of this clone. Its antigen remains undetermined. Nothing much larger sits one base from this clone, and base qualities are not available. V drops 2 bases and J drops 6 bases, leaving 10 bases in between. CDR1 GTSNPN and CDR2 SVGIG are derived from the germline V gene (reference sequence). From its cysteine to its phenylalanine, the CDR3 spans 13 amino acids. The entry retains the CDR3 DNA only, 39 bases that are in frame from base 1. For the CD8 naive samples, CD45RO-negative cells were positively selected for CCR7, yielding a CD45RA+CCR7+ population from which TemRA cells were excluded. Healthy HIV-negative adults with no recently reported acute infections or vaccinations were included as donors. Only Caucasian adults living in Nashville, Tennessee, USA were represented among the donors. Blood was obtained by leukapheresis, after which PBMCs were separated by Ficoll-Histopaque density gradient centrifugation and cryopreserved in liquid nitrogen vapor phase. Analytical flow cytometry was used to check the purity and quantity of every magnetically sorted T cell population. Genomic DNA was isolated from every sorted fraction and measured by UV absorbance on a Nanodrop 2000c.

In this chain, TRBV30 is recombined with TRBJ2-2; no D gene is confidently identified. The sequenced sample consisted of naive CD8+ T cells sorted from blood. This specimen's cell subset or site label, per the study, means: CD45RA+CCR7+. The clonotype comes from a man aged 18 to 30 in good health. The nucleotides are TGTGCCTGGAGTCACTCTTCCTCCGGGGAGCTGTTTTTT. This yields the protein CAWSHSSSGELFF.